The 15 T cell receptor beta chains reported below all come from one sample, sequenced in a study of metastatic and nonmetastatic thyroid tumors. Patients underwent thyroid surgery, and none had received any treatment before it. Via MiXCR, TCRdb re-called the PCR reads. The sample lists approximately 58,000 clones; 20% to 25% were seen once. Material for sequencing was blood. Source of these receptors: a female donor with papillary thyroid cancer or a benign thyroid nodule (not recorded which). Some clones in this sample may be carry-over from other donors' samples.

This chain joins TRBV11-2 and TRBJ2-7; 13 bases map to TRBD2. CDR1 and CDR2 (germline): SGHAT, FQNNGV. The CDR3 runs to 18 residues. The ends lost 1 base at V and 4 bases at J; junction bases unmatched: 10. The CDR3 coding sequence is TGTGCCAGCAGCTTAGGTGGACTAGCGGGAGTATCCAGGTACGAGCAGTACTTC. It yields the protein CASSLGGLAGVSRYEQYF.

In this sample, this clone turned up many times. The V and J genes are TRBV12-5 and TRBJ2-3; D possibly corresponds to TRBD1 (6 bases). The CDR3 has 12 residues. V lost 1 base and J 12 bases, leaving 11 bases between the germline ends. Germline-derived CDR1 and CDR2 are LGHNT and FRNRAP. The CDR3 loop reads CASGLEGGTQYF. Here the CDR3 DNA reads TGTGCTAGTGGTTTGGAGGGTGGGACACAGTATTTT.

As concerns this clone: At one end, the junction sequence differs from germline, possibly due to a read error. The V call is TRBV7-2, the J call TRBJ2-1, with D hard to call. Per the germline V gene, CDR1 is SGHTA and CDR2 is FQGNSA. The CDR3 consists of 15 residues. The CDR3 sequence: CASSPGRRSYNKQFF. The CDR3 DNA reads TGTGCCAGCAGCCCCGGACGGAGATCCTACAATAAGCAGTTCTTC.

Regarding this clone: A read error is possible here, since a much larger clone lies one base away. The chain is built from TRBV28 and TRBJ2-1, with D perhaps matching TRBD1 (6 bases). The CDR3 runs 15 residues. Deletions cut 8 bases from V and 15 bases from J, with 29 bases between. Germline V lookup: CDR1 MDHEN, CDR2 SYDVKM. The CDR3 reads CASFGTWADHLLGFF. In DNA, the CDR3 is TGTGCCAGCTTCGGGACATGGGCCGACCACCTCCTTGGGTTCTTC.

As concerns this clone: The junction differs from germline at one of its ends, possibly a read error. This chain joins TRBV6-1 and TRBJ2-2, with 7 bases identical to TRBD2. Germline-derived CDR1 and CDR2 are MNHNS and SASEGT. The CDR3 has 15 amino acids. The CDR3 DNA is TGTGCCAGCAGTGCTCTTAGCTTCGTGAGCGGGGAGCTGGTTTTT. Translation gives CASSALSFVSGELVF.

This clone appeared many times. V gene TRBV10-3 combines with J gene TRBJ1-2; 8 bases line up with TRBD1. CDR1 is ENHRY and CDR2 is SYGVKD in the germline V gene. V lost 4 bases and J lost 4; bases outside the gene matches: 8. This CDR3 spans 15 amino acids. The CDR3 loop reads CAISGLGTGFYGYTF. The CDR3 nucleotides are TGTGCCATCAGTGGGCTTGGGACAGGATTCTATGGCTACACCTTC.

The sample holds many counts of this clone. The chain has TRBV30 and TRBJ2-1; 8 positions match TRBD1. From germline, CDR1 is GTSNPN and CDR2 SVGIG (reference sequence). J gave up 10 bases and V 7 bases, and 6 bases lay outside the gene matches. This CDR3 is built from 11 residues. CDR3 residues: CALDRANEQFF. The CDR3 nucleotides are TGTGCCTTGGACAGGGCTAACGAGCAGTTCTTC.

This clone appeared many times. This rearrangement joins TRBV29-1 to TRBJ2-1; D perhaps matches TRBD2 (5 bases). The CDR3 spans 12 residues. In germline, CDR1 is SQVTM, CDR2 ANQGSEA. The V end was cut by 5 bases, the J end by 5 bases, with 10 bases between. The CDR3 DNA sequence: TGCAGCGTTCAGCGGATCGACAATGAGCAGTTCTTC. This translates into CSVQRIDNEQFF.

This clone was detected a few times. The V call is TRBV2, the J call TRBJ1-1; D is possibly TRBD1 (5 bases). This CDR3 is built from 16 residues. The germline V gene has CDR1 SNHLY and CDR2 FYNNEI. The V gene lost 6 bases and the J gene lost 1 base, with 18 bases spanning the gap. The CDR3 bases are TGTGCCAGCAGCGTCTACTTGGGGCAACCGAACACTGAAGCTTTCTTT. It is translated as CASSVYLGQPNTEAFF.

As for this clone: At one end, the junction sequence differs from germline, possibly due to a read error. V and J are TRBV28 and TRBJ1-1; possible D gene TRBD1, 5 bases. From germline, CDR1 is MDHEN and CDR2 SYDVKM. The CDR3 has 18 residues. The CDR3 sequence: CASSLGWGNKRMNTEAFF. The CDR3 DNA reads as TGTGCCAGCAGTTTAGGTTGGGGCAACAAAAGGATGAACACTGAAGCCTTCTTT.

About this clone: A much larger clonotype is one base distant, so this may be a read error. The conserved closing phenylalanine or tryptophan is absent in this CDR3, likely reflecting a read error. J is TRBJ2-1 and V is TRBV14, with TRBD2 identical over 10 bases. CDR1 SGHDN and CDR2 FVKESK come from the germline V gene. The CDR3 is 16 residues long. V lost 4 bases, J lost 4 bases, and 7 bases stayed unmatched. The CDR3 sequence is CASSLTVGLAYNEQFL. The DNA for the CDR3 is TGTGCCAGCAGCCTCACCGTGGGACTAGCGTACAATGAGCAGTTCCTC.

The chain employs TRBV27 and TRBJ1-2, with D uncertain. CDR3 length: 13 residues. Germline CDR1 MNHEY, CDR2 SMNVEV (reference sequence). The CDR3 coding sequence is TGTGCAAGGAGTGACTTTCTTAGCTATGGCTACACCTTC. Translated: CARSDFLSYGYTF.

The rearrangement uses TRBV5-1 and TRBJ1-6; TRBD1 matches at 12 bases. Germline lookup yields CDR1 SGHRS and CDR2 YFSETQ. Trimming took 0 bases from V and 7 from J; bases not matched to a gene: 5. The CDR3 totals 17 residues. The DNA for the CDR3 is TGCGCCAGCAGCTTGGAGGGACAGGGGGCATGGAATTCACCCCTCCACTTT. As protein: CASSLEGQGAWNSPLHF.

This clone was detected many times. This sequence joins TRBV20-1 and TRBJ2-7, with TRBD2 as a possible D gene (6 bases). This CDR3 spans 15 amino acids. Germline-derived CDR1 and CDR2 are DFQATT and SNEGSKA (reference sequence). Trimming shortened V by 0 bases and J by 0 bases, and 12 bases separated the two germline ends. The CDR3 coding sequence is TGCAGTGCTAGAGATTCGGCTAGCGTCTCCTACGAGCAGTACTTC. Translated, it gives CSARDSASVSYEQYF.

The table lists this clone with many counts. V is TRBV4-1 and J is TRBJ2-3; 11 positions match TRBD2. Germline assignment: CDR1 MGHRA and CDR2 YSYEKL. The CDR3 contains 16 residues. V trimming: 6 bases; J trimming: 1 base; junction bases outside the gene matches: 6. The CDR3: CASRVAGGGGTDTQYF. The CDR3 DNA reads as TGCGCCAGCAGGGTAGCGGGAGGGGGAGGCACAGATACGCAGTATTTT.